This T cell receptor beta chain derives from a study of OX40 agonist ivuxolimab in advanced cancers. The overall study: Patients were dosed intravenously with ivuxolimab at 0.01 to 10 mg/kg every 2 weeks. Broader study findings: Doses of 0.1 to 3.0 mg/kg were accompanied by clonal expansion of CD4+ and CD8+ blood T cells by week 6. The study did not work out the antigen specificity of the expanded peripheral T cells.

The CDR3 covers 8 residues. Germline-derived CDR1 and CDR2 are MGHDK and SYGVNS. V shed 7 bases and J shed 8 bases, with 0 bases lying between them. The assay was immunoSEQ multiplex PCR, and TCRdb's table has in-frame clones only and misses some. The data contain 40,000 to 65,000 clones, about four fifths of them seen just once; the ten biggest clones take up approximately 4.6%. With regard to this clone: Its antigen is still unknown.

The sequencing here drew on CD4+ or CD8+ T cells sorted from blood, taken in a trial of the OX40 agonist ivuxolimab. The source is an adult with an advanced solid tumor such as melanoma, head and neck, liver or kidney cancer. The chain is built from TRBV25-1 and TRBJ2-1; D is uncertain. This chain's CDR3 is CASNEQFF. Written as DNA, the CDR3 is TGTGCCAGCAATGAGCAGTTCTTC.